This T cell receptor beta chain came from a study of T cells after yellow fever vaccination. Across the study: When fractions had low cell numbers, they were prepared with SMART-Seq v4 Ultra Low Input. Study findings and constraints: Once the booster was given, most primary-vaccination clones reappeared, at approximately 97% for CD4 and approximately 88% for CD8.

Many counts were recorded for this clonotype. Its antigen is undetermined. The authors made TCR cDNA by 5'RACE template switching, adding a universal primer site and UMIs. In TCRdb, the 5' RACE reads were re-called with MiXCR into one record per CDR3 protein. The repertoire includes 65,000 to 70,000 distinct CDR3 sequences, around 6.2% of them detected once, and about 2% sits in the top ten. Per the germline V gene, CDR1 is LNHNV and CDR2 is YYDKDF (reference sequence). Trimming removed 5 bases from V and 1 base from J; junction bases left unmatched: 3. The CDR3 length is 15 residues. The sample here was CD4+ T cells sorted from PBMCs, taken more than 14 days after the first yellow fever vaccination. This TCR was sampled from a young man who received the YFV17D yellow fever vaccine. The chain has TRBV15 and TRBJ2-4; 9 nucleotides align to TRBD2. CDR3 amino acids: CATSPGLAAKNIQYF. Here the CDR3 DNA reads TGTGCCACCAGCCCCGGACTAGCGGCCAAAAACATTCAGTACTTC.